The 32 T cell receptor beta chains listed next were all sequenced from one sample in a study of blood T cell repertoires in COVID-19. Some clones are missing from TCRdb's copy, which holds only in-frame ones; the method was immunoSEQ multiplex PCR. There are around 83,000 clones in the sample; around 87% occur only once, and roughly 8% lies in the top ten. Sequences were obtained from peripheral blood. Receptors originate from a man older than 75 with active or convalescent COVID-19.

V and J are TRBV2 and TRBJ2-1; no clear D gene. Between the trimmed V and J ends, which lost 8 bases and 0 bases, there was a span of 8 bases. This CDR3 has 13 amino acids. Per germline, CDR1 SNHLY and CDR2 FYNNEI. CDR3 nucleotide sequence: TGTGCCAGCCTTCTAAGCTCCTACAATGAGCAGTTCTTC. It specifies CASLLSSYNEQFF.

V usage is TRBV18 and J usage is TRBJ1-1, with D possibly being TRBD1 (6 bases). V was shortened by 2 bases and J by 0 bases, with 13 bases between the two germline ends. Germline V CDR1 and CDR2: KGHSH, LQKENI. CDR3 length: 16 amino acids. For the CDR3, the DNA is TGTGCCAGCTCACCAGGGCAGGGGAATATGAACACTGAAGCTTTCTTT. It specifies CASSPGQGNMNTEAFF.

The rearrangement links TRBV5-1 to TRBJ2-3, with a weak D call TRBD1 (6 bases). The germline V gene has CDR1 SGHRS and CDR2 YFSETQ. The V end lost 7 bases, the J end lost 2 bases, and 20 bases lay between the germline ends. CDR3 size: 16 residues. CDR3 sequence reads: CASGEDRGVNTDTQYF. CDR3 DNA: TGCGCCAGCGGAGAGGACAGAGGGGTAAACACAGATACGCAGTATTTT.

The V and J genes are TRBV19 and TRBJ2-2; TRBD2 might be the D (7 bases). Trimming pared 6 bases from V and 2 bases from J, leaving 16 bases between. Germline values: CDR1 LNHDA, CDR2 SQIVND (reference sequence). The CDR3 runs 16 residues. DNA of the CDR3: TGTGCCAGTAGAAGGAGGGGGACTACTAACACCGGGGAGCTGTTTTTT. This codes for CASRRRGTTNTGELFF.

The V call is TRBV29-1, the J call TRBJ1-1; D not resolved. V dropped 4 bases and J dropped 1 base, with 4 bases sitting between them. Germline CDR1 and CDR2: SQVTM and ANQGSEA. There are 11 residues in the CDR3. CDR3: CSVGRNTEAFF. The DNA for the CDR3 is TGCAGCGTTGGGAGGAACACTGAAGCTTTCTTT. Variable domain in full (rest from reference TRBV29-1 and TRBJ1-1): SAVISQKPSRDICQRGTSLTIQCQVDSQVTMMFWYRQQPGQSLTLIATANQGSEATYESGFVIDKFPISRPNLTFSTLTVSNMSPEDSSIYLCSVGRNTEAFFGQGTRLTVV.

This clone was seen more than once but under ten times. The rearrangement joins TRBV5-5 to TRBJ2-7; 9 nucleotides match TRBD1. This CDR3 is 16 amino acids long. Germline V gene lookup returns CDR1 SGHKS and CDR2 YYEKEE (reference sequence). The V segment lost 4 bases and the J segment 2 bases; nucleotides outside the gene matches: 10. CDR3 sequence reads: CASSRDWTGATYEQYV. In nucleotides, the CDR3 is TGTGCCAGCAGCCGGGATTGGACAGGGGCTACCTACGAGCAGTACGTC.

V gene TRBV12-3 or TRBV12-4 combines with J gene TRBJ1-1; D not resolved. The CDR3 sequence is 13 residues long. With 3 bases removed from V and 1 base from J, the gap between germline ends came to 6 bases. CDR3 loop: CASSFLENTEAFF. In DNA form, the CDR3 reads TGTGCCAGCAGTTTTTTAGAGAACACTGAAGCTTTCTTT.

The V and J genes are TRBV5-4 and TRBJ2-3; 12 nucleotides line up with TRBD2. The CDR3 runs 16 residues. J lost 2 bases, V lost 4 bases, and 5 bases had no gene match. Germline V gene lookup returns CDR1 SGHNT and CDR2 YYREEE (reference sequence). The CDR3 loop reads CASSPTSGGPTDTQYF. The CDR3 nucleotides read TGTGCCAGCAGCCCGACTAGCGGGGGACCCACAGATACGCAGTATTTT.

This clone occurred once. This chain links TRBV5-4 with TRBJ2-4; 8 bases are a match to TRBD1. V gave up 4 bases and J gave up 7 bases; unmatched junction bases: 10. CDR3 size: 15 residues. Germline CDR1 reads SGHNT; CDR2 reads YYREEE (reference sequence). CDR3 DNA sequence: TGTGCCAGCAGCCCCAGGACAGGGTATGAGAACATTCAGTACTTC. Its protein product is CASSPRTGYENIQYF. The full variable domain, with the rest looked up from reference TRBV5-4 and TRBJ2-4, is ETGVTQSPTHLIKTRGQQVTLRCSSQSGHNTVSWYQQALGQGPQFIFQYYREEENGRGNFPPRFSGLQFPNYSSELNVNALELDDSALYLCASSPRTGYENIQYFGAGTRLSVL.

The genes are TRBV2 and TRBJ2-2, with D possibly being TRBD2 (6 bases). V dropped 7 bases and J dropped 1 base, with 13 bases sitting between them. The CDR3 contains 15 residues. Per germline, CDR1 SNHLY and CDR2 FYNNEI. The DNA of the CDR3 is TGTGCCAGCACGGTTGGGCGGGGGAACACCGGGGAGCTGTTTTTT. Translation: CASTVGRGNTGELFF.

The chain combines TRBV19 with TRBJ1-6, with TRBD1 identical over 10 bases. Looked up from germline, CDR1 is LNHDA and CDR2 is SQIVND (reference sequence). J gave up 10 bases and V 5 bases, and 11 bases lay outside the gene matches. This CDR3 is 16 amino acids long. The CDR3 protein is CASSLLDRGRLSPLHF. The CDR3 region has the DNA TGTGCCAGTAGTCTCCTAGACAGGGGGCGTTTGTCACCCCTCCACTTT. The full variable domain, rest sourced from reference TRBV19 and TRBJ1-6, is DGGITQSPKYLFRKEGQNVTLSCEQNLNHDAMYWYRQDPGQGLRLIYYSQIVNDFQKGDIAEGYSVSREKKESFPLTVTSAQKNPTAFYLCASSLLDRGRLSPLHFGNGTRLTVT.

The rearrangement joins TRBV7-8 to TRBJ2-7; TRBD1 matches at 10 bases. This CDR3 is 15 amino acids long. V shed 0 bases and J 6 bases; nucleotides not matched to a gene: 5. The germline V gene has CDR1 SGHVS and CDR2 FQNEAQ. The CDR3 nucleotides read TGTGCCAGCAGCTTAGCGGGACAGGGGCCCGGCGAGCAGTACGTC. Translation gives CASSLAGQGPGEQYV.

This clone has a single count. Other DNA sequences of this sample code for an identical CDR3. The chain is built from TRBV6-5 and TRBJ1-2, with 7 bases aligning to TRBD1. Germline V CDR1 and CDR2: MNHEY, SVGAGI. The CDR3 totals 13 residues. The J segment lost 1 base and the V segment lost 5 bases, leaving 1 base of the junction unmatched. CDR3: CASSRQGNYGYTF. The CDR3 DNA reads TGTGCCAGCAGTCGACAGGGTAACTATGGCTACACCTTC.

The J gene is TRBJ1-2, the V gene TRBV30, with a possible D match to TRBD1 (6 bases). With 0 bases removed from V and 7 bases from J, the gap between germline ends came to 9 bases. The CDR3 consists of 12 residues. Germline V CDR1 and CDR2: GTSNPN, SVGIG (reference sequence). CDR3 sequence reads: CAWSVGGGGYTF. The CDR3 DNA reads TGTGCCTGGAGTGTAGGGGGGGGTGGCTACACCTTC.

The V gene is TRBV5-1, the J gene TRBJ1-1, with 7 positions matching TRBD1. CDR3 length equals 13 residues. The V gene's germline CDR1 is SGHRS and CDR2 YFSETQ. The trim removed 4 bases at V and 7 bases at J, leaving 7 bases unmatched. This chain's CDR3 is CASSIGTAIEAFF. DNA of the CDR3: TGCGCCAGCAGCATAGGGACAGCGATTGAAGCTTTCTTT.

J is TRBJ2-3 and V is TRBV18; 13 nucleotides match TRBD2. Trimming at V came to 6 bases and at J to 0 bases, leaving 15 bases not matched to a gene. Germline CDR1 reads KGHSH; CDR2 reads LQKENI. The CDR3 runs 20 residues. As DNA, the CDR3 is TGTGCCAGCTCGACAACTAGCGGGAGGGCCCAGGACTCTAGCACAGATACGCAGTATTTT. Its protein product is CASSTTSGRAQDSSTDTQYF.

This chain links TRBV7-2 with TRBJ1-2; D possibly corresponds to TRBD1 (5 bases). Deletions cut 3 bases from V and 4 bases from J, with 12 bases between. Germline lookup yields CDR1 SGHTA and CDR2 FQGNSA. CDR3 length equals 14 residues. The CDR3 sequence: CASSFSGVSYGYTF. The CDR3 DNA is TGTGCCAGCAGCTTCTCGGGGGTGAGCTATGGCTACACCTTC. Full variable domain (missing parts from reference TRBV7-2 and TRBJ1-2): GAGVSQSPSNKVTEKGKDVELRCDPISGHTALYWYRQSLGQGLEFLIYFQGNSAPDKSGLPSDRFSAERTGGSVSTLTIQRTQQEDSAVYLCASSFSGVSYGYTFGSGTRLTVV.

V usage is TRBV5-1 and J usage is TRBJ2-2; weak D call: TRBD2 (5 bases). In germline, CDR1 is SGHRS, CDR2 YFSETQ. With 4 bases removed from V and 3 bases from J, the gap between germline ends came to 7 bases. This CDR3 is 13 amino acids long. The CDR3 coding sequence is TGCGCCAGCAGCCGGGAACACACCGGGGAGCTGTTTTTT. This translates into CASSREHTGELFF.

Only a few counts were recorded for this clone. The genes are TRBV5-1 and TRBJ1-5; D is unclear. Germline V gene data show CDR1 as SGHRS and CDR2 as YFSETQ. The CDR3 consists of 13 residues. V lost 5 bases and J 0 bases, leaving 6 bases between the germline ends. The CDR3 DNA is TGCGCCAGCAGGGAGGGTAGCAATCAGCCCCAGCATTTT. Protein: CASREGSNQPQHF.

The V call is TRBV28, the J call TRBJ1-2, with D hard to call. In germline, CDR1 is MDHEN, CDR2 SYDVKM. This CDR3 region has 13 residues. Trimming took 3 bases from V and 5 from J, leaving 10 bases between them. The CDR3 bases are TGTGCCAGCAGTTTGTCGGTTTATTATGGCTACACCTTC. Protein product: CASSLSVYYGYTF.

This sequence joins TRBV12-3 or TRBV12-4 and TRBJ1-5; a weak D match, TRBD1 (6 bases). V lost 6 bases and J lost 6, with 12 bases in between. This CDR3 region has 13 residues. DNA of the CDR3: TGTGCCAGCAGGGGGACATCGGGTCAGCCCCAGCATTTT. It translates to CASRGTSGQPQHF.

CDR3 sequence: CASRLVAGPQETQYF. The CDR3 bases are TGTGCCAGTAGATTGGTGGCGGGCCCCCAAGAGACCCAGTACTTC. This rearrangement joins TRBV19 to TRBJ2-5; the D gene is possibly TRBD2 (5 bases). Per the germline V gene, CDR1 is LNHDA and CDR2 is SQIVND (reference sequence). V lost 6 bases and J 1 base, leaving 15 bases between the germline ends. The CDR3 covers 15 residues.

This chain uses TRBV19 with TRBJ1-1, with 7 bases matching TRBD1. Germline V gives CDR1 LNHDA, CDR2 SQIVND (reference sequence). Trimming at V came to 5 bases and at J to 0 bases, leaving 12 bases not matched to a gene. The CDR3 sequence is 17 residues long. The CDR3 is CASSAPGDRRLNTEAFF. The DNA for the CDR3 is TGTGCCAGTAGTGCGCCCGGGGACAGAAGATTGAACACTGAAGCTTTCTTT.

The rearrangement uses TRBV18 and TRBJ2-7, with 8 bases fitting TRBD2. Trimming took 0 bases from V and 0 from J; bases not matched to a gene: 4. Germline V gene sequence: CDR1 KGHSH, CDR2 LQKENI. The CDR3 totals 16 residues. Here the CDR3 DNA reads TGTGCCAGCTCACCACCGGGCGGGGGGAGCTCCTACGAGCAGTACGTC. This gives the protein CASSPPGGGSSYEQYV.

In DNA, the CDR3 is TGTGCCAGCAGCCTACCGGGACAGGGAGCCTATGGCTACACCTTC. Protein: CASSLPGQGAYGYTF. The chain is built from TRBV14 and TRBJ1-2; 9 nucleotides agree with TRBD1. After removal of 4 bases from V and 4 bases from J, the junction contained 7 bases not matched to a gene. Germline values: CDR1 SGHDN, CDR2 FVKESK. CDR3 size: 15 residues. The complete variable domain, with remaining parts taken from reference TRBV14 and TRBJ1-2, reads EAGVTQFPSHSVIEKGQTVTLRCDPISGHDNLYWYRRVMGKEIKFLLHFVKESKQDESGMPNNRFLAERTGGTYSTLKVQPAELEDSGVYFCASSLPGQGAYGYTFGSGTRLTVV.

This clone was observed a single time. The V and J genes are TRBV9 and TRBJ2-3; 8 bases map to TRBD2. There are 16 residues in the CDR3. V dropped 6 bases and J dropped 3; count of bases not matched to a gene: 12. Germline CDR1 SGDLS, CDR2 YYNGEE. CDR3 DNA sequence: TGTGCCAGCAAGTTTTCGGGGGGGCTTTATACAGATACGCAGTATTTT. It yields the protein CASKFSGGLYTDTQYF. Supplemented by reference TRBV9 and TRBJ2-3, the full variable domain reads DSGVTQTPKHLITATGQRVTLRCSPRSGDLSVYWYQQSLDQGLQFLIQYYNGEERAKGNILERFSAQQFPDLHSELNLSSLELGDSALYFCASKFSGGLYTDTQYFGPGTRLTVL.

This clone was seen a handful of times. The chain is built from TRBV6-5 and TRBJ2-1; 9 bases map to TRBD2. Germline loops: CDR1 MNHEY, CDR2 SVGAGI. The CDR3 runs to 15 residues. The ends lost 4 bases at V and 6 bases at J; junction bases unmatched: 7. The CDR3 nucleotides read TGTGCCAGCAGTTTAGCGGGAGTCCACGGCAATGAGCAGTTCTTC. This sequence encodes CASSLAGVHGNEQFF.

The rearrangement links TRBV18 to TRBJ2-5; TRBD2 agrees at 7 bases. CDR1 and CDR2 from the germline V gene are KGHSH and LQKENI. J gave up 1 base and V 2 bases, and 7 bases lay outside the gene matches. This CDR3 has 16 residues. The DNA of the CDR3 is TGTGCCAGCTCACCAAGATATCGGGAGGCCCAAGAGACCCAGTACTTC. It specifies CASSPRYREAQETQYF.

The CDR3 DNA is TGTGCCAGCAGCCAAACTAGCGGGAAGCCCGAGCAGTACGTC. This sequence encodes CASSQTSGKPEQYV. This sequence joins TRBV6-2 or TRBV6-3 and TRBJ2-7; 10 positions agree with TRBD2. Germline CDR1 and CDR2: MNHEY and SVGEGT. The CDR3 length is 14 residues. Trimming at V came to 6 bases and at J to 6 bases, leaving 8 bases not matched to a gene.

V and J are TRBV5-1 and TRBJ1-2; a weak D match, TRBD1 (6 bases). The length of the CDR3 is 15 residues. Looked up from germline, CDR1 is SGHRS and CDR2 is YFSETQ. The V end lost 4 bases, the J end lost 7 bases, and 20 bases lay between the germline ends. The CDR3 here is CASSPGTTGLSGYTF. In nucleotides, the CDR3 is TGCGCCAGCAGCCCGGGGACTACAGGGTTGAGTGGCTACACCTTC.

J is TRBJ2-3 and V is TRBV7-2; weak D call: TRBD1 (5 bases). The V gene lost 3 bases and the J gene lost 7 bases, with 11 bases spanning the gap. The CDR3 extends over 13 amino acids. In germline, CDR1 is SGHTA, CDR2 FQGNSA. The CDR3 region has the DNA TGTGCCAGCAGCTTTGCGGACATTCATACGCAGTATTTT. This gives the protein CASSFADIHTQYF.

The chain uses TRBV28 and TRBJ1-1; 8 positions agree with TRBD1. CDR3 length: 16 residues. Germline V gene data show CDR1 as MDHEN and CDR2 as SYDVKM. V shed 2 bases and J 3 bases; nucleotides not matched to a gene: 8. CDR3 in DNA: TGTGCCAGCAGTTTAATCAGGACAGGGTATCACACTGAAGCTTTCTTT. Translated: CASSLIRTGYHTEAFF.